This T cell receptor (beta chain) was identified in a study of Ad26.COV2.S vaccination and SARS-CoV-2 variants (dated by TCRdb to about 2021). About the study as a whole: Donors in the vaccine arm were drawn from COV1001, a multicentre, randomized, double-blind, placebo-controlled phase I-IIa trial testing Ad26.COV2.S in healthy adults. The TCR-sequenced set comprised around 30 samples: some 19 Ad26.COV2.S vaccine recipients, 5 placebo recipients and 8 SARS-CoV-2 convalescent individuals. Ad26.COV2.S was given intramuscularly at 5x10^10 or 1x10^11 viral particles, as a single shot or as two shots 56 days apart. Investigators remained blinded to trial group allocation during experiments and outcome assessment. Participants in the trial were split at random into five groups of five each, receiving low-dose or high-dose Ad26.COV2.S once or twice, or else placebo on both occasions. TCRbeta repertoire sequencing was used to assess the specificity and breadth of SARS-CoV-2-reactive T cell receptors after Ad26.COV2.S vaccination. The paper's findings and limits, for the study overall: Vaccine and placebo recipients had comparable non-spike TCR breadth, which fits with the vaccine containing only spike. Compared with placebo recipients, Ad26.COV2.S recipients showed higher spike-specific TCR breadth (P = 0.0014). It was noted by the authors that total T cell responses may have been underestimated by the TCR breadth and depth analyses. Substantial breadth of spike-specific CD8+ and CD4+ T cell responses was reported after vaccination. The study lacked the statistical power to compare responses across vaccine doses or regimens.

The immunoSEQ Assay was used to sequence TCRbeta CDR3 regions. After extraction, genomic DNA underwent amplification by bias-controlled multiplex PCR, followed by high-throughput sequencing. Under the source paper's analysis protocol: To quantify the absolute abundance of each unique TCRbeta CDR3 region, sequences were collapsed and filtered. T cell fraction was estimated by normalizing TCRbeta template counts to usable DNA, which was measured by amplifying reference genes present in all nucleated cells. Repertoire TCRs were annotated as SARS-CoV-2-specific when V gene, CDR3 amino acid sequence and J gene were exactly matched to a known reactive TCR set. MIRA supplied the reference SARS-CoV-2 TCR set, which was filtered for enrichment in COVID-19-positive ImmuneCODE repertoires so that public or cross-reactive TCRs were removed. Using the MIRA antigens, annotated TCRs were further analysed by specific ORF or by position within an ORF. Breadth was defined as the number of annotated unique rearrangements divided by the total number of unique productive rearrangements, and depth was defined as the summed frequency of the annotated unique rearrangements. Two-sided Wilcoxon rank-sum tests were used to compare TCR breadth between groups. TCRdb holds this immuneACCESS table with in-frame rearrangements only. Some clones are missing; in checked studies, unresolved V genes explain under half, and the rest has no known cause. V and J calls and clone size are those listed in that table; D and trimming were worked out from the DNA. Counted in this sample were 290,000 or so clones; more than 75% of them appeared once. The ten largest clonotypes hold under 4% of the sample.

The treatment or condition label on this specimen signifies: around 19 received Ad26.COV2.S at low or high dose, single or two shots; several received placebo; per-sample allocation not given. Repertoires of vaccine and placebo recipients were sequenced from samples taken on day 63 after the first injection. Between 29 July and 7 August 2020, Cohort 1b enrolled 25 adults aged 18-55 years at one site in Boston, USA. Ad26.COV2.S consisted of a replication-incompetent adenovirus type 26 vector by which a prefusion-stabilized SARS-CoV-2 spike protein from the original Wuhan strain was expressed. This clone was picked up one time. Its target antigen remains unknown. No base quality values were provided; no much bigger clone lies one nucleotide off. This specimen was peripheral blood, taken in a trial of Ad26.COV2.S vaccine versus placebo. This sequence was found in a person aged 18-60 years who received the Ad26.COV2.S COVID-19 vaccine or a placebo.

CDR3 protein: CASSYRDTSPVYNEQFF. The DNA is as follows: TGTGCCAGCAGTTACCGGGACACGAGTCCCGTCTACAATGAGCAGTTCTTC. The chain joins TRBV6-2 or TRBV6-3 to TRBJ2-1; 6 matching bases give a weak D call of TRBD1. CDR1 is given as MNHEY and CDR2 as SVGEGT, both from the germline V gene. V loses 2 bases of germline sequence and J loses 3 bases, and the interval between the two ends is 17 bases. The CDR3 starts with the cysteine, ends with the phenylalanine, and has 17 residues. Left in the record is the CDR3 DNA by itself, 51 bases read in frame from the first base.